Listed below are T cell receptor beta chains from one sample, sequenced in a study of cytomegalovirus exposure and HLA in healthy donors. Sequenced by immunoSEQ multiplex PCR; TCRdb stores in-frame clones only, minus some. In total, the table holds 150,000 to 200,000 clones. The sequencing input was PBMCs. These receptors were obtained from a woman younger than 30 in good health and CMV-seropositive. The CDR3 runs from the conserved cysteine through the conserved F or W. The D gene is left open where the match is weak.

CASSDRTGKTEAFF	TGTGCCAGCAGTGATAGGACAGGGAAAACTGAAGCTTTCTTT	TRBV2	TRBJ1-1	TRBD1
CASSVDWTSGLNEQFF	TGTGCCAGCAGCGTAGATTGGACTAGCGGTTTGAATGAGCAGTTCTTC	TRBV9	TRBJ2-1	TRBD2
CASSTLRGKSPLHF	TGTGCCAGTAGTACCCTCCGGGGGAAGTCACCCCTCCACTTT	TRBV19	TRBJ1-6	.
CASITWRRGVQETQYF	TGTGCTAGCATTACTTGGAGGCGGGGGGTCCAAGAGACCCAGTACTTC	TRBV7-7	TRBJ2-5	TRBD2
CASSASAGATNEKLFF	TGCGCCAGCAGCGCGAGCGCCGGTGCAACTAATGAAAAACTGTTTTTT	TRBV5-1	TRBJ1-4	.
CATSRGTGNTGELFF	TGTGCCACCAGCAGAGGGACAGGGAACACCGGGGAGCTGTTTTTT	TRBV15	TRBJ2-2	TRBD1
CASSSTGGTLGPQHF	TGTGCCAGCAGTTCGACAGGGGGTACCCTTGGGCCCCAGCATTTT	TRBV6-1	TRBJ1-5	TRBD1
CASSPPGLAEETQYF	TGTGCCAGCTCACCCCCGGGACTAGCGGAAGAGACCCAGTACTTC	TRBV18	TRBJ2-5	TRBD2
CASSRPEREYYGYTF	TGTGCCAGCAGCCGACCCGAACGGGAGTACTATGGCTACACCTTC	TRBV4-2	TRBJ1-2	.
CASNLGTGRSGELFF	TGCGCCAGCAACTTGGGGACAGGAAGATCCGGGGAGCTGTTTTTT	TRBV5-1	TRBJ2-2	TRBD1
CASSPTGQPQHF	TGTGCCAGCTCACCTACCGGTCAGCCCCAGCATTTT	TRBV18	TRBJ1-5	.
CASTPKSGQASYEQYF	TGTGCCAGCACCCCTAAGTCCGGACAGGCCTCCTACGAGCAGTACTTC	TRBV21-1	TRBJ2-7	.
CASSQERLISYEQYF	TGCGCCAGCAGCCAAGAGCGACTGATATCCTACGAGCAGTACTTC	TRBV4-1	TRBJ2-7	.
CASSGGTGALEQYF	TGTGCCAGCAGTGGGGGGACAGGGGCGCTCGAGCAGTACTTC	TRBV6-5	TRBJ2-7	TRBD1
CASRQVRTEAFF	TGTGCCAGCAGACAAGTGAGGACTGAAGCTTTCTTT	TRBV9	TRBJ1-1	.
CSVDTGTGVYEQYF	TGCAGCGTGGATACCGGGACAGGGGTCTACGAGCAGTACTTC	TRBV29-1	TRBJ2-7	TRBD1
CASQSRDANEKLFF	TGTGCCAGTCAGTCCAGGGATGCTAATGAAAAACTGTTTTTT	TRBV7-2	TRBJ1-4	.
CAIRGLAGAYEQYF	TGTGCCATCAGGGGACTAGCGGGGGCCTACGAGCAGTACTTC	TRBV10-3	TRBJ2-7	TRBD2
CASMPDRSSYEQYF	TGTGCCAGCATGCCGGACAGGAGCTCCTACGAGCAGTACTTC	TRBV6-6	TRBJ2-7	TRBD1
CSVDLQGFTEAFF	TGCAGCGTTGACTTACAGGGCTTCACTGAAGCTTTCTTT	TRBV29-1	TRBJ1-1	.
CASSLVLGRLEETQYF	TGCGCCAGCAGCTTGGTGTTGGGGAGACTAGAAGAGACCCAGTACTTC	TRBV5-1	TRBJ2-5	.
CASSRGLGGRELFF	TGTGCCAGCAGCCGAGGACTGGGAGGCAGGGAGCTGTTTTTT	TRBV5-8	TRBJ2-2	.
CASSYEPTFYGYTF	TGTGCCAGCAGCTATGAGCCAACCTTCTATGGCTACACCTTC	TRBV9	TRBJ1-2	.
CASSELAGDTQYF	TGTGCCAGCAGTGAACTAGCGGGAGATACGCAGTATTTT	TRBV6-4	TRBJ2-3	TRBD2
CASSPSFGSLAKNIQYF	TGCGCCAGCAGCCCCAGTTTCGGGAGCCTAGCCAAAAACATTCAGTACTTC	TRBV5-1	TRBJ2-4	.
CATLTSARRANVLTF	TGTGCCACCTTAACTAGCGCGCGTAGGGCCAACGTCCTGACTTTC	TRBV6-5	TRBJ2-6	TRBD2
CRQQGATEAFF	TGCAGACAACAGGGCGCTACTGAAGCTTTCTTT	TRBV20-1	TRBJ1-1	.
CSVAGTGGIGTNEKLFF	TGCAGCGTTGCGGGGACAGGGGGTATTGGAACTAATGAAAAACTGTTTTTT	TRBV29-1	TRBJ1-4	TRBD1
CASSTKGANYQETQYF	TGTGCCAGCAGCACTAAGGGAGCGAACTACCAAGAGACCCAGTACTTC	TRBV7-9	TRBJ2-5	.
CASSPGALIVTDTQYF	TGTGCCAGCAGTCCTGGGGCACTAATCGTCACAGATACGCAGTATTTT	TRBV11-2	TRBJ2-3	.
CASTLAGQGAYNEQFF	TGTGCCAGCACCCTAGCTGGGCAGGGGGCCTACAATGAGCAGTTCTTC	TRBV28	TRBJ2-1	TRBD1
CASSQAKTETYEQYF	TGTGCCAGCAGCCAAGCTAAGACAGAGACCTACGAGCAGTACTTC	TRBV4-2	TRBJ2-7	.
CASRPTGEETQYF	TGTGCTAGCAGACCTACAGGGGAGGAGACCCAGTACTTC	TRBV7-7	TRBJ2-5	TRBD1
CASSLGDEAFF	TGTGCCAGCAGCTTGGGCGATGAAGCTTTCTTT	TRBV7-9	TRBJ1-1	.
CASSLQGAYNEQFF	TGTGCCAGCAGCTTACAGGGGGCCTACAATGAGCAGTTCTTC	TRBV13	TRBJ2-1	TRBD1